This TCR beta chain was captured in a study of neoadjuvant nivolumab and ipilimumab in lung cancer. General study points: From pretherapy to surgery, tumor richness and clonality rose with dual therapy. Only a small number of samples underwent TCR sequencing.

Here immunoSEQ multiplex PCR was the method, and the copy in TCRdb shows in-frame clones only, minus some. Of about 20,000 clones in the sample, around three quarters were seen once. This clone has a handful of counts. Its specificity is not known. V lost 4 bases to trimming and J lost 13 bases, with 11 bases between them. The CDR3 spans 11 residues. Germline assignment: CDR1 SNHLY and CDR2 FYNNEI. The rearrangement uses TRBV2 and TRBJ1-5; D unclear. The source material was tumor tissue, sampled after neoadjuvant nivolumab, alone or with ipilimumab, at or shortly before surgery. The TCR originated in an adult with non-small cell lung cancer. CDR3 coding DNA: TGTGCCAGCAGTGTCAGCAAGAATCAGCATTTT. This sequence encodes CASSVSKNQHF. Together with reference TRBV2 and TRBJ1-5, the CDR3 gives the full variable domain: EPEVTQTPSHQVTQMGQEVILRCVPISNHLYFYWYRQILGQKVEFLVSFYNNEISEKSEIFDDQFSVERPDGSNFTLKIRSTKLEDSAMYFCASSVSKNQHFGDGTRLSIL.